This T cell receptor beta chain is from a study of identical twins. Notes on the study in general: Invariant T cells like MAIT and iNKT could partly confound the zero-insertion analyses. Shared out-of-frame alpha sequences (those common to twins) showed excess low generation probability. Findings came from cross-sectional statistics, without long-term follow-up of donors.

Turning to this clonotype: What it binds is not known.

The V and J ends lost 2 bases and 8 bases, in that order; junction bases with no gene match: 8. The CDR3 covers 15 residues. Germline assignment: CDR1 GTSNPN and CDR2 SVGIG (reference sequence). TCRdb reprocessed the 5' RACE reads via MiXCR and lists one record per CDR3 protein. The sample yields some 460,000 distinct CDR3 sequences, 12% to 15% seen once. This same sample was also part of a study on yellow fever vaccine responses in identical twins.

The material sequenced was CD4+ T cells sorted from blood. The receptor comes from a woman between 18 and 29 years old in good health. V usage is TRBV30 and J usage is TRBJ2-1; 11 bases match TRBD1. As DNA, the CDR3 is TGTGCCTGGAGTATAGGACAGGGGGCAGGCGATGAGCAGTTCTTC. This codes for CAWSIGQGAGDEQFF.